The 4 T cell receptor beta chains in this list originate from one sample, sequenced in a study of blood T cells in healthy people across ages. Through a sample-barcoded 5' primer and a J-beta primer mix, a second PCR was run for roughly 7 to 11 cycles. A single record per CDR3 protein comes from TCRdb applying MiXCR to the 5' RACE reads. The sample carries around 1,800,000 distinct CDR3 sequences, about 39% recorded once. Material for sequencing was blood. These receptors all come from a human donor in good health.

The V call is TRBV12-3 or TRBV12-4, the J call TRBJ1-1; D perhaps matches TRBD1 (5 bases). Trimming left V 2 bases short and J 5 bases short, with 15 bases between. CDR3 size: 15 residues. The CDR3 spells CASSLTPGIGTEAFF. CDR3 in DNA: TGTGCCAGCAGTTTAACGCCAGGGATAGGTACTGAAGCTTTCTTT.

The chain couples TRBV4-2 to TRBJ1-1; 8 bases align to TRBD1. V trimming: 2 bases; J trimming: 6 bases; junction bases outside the gene matches: 8. Germline loops: CDR1 LGHNA, CDR2 YNFKEQ. This CDR3 spans 15 amino acids. The DNA for the CDR3 is TGTGCCAGCAGCCAATTGCAGGGGGCTGGAGCTGAAGCTTTCTTT. Residues: CASSQLQGAGAEAFF.

There are a few counts of this clonotype. This chain connects TRBV9 to TRBJ2-3, with 11 bases fitting TRBD2. This CDR3 is built from 15 residues. V shed 2 bases and J 2 bases; nucleotides not matched to a gene: 1. Looked up from germline, CDR1 is SGDLS and CDR2 is YYNGEE. The CDR3 nucleotides are TGTGCCAGCAGCGTGACTAGCGGGGACACAGATACGCAGTATTTT. It yields the protein CASSVTSGDTDTQYF.

This clonotype occurred a few times. V is TRBV4-3 and J is TRBJ2-6; no clear D. Trimming took off 4 bases at V and 0 bases at J, with 16 bases between the two ends. CDR3 size: 18 residues. CDR1 is LGHNA, CDR2 YSLEER, per germline. The CDR3 here is CASSPRHSRFSGANVLTF. In DNA, the CDR3 is TGCGCCAGCAGCCCCAGGCACAGTCGGTTCTCTGGGGCCAACGTCCTGACTTTC.